This section outlines one TCR beta chain sequence together with its context. The sample comes from a study of control samples from healthy donors and cancer patients. CDR1 and CDR2 from the germline V gene are MDHEN and SYDVKM. The V segment lost 4 bases and the J segment 3 bases; nucleotides outside the gene matches: 8. The CDR3 contains 15 residues. Assay: immunoSEQ multiplex PCR; the TCRdb copy retains only in-frame clones and omits some. The sample carries approximately 150,000 clones, 94% recorded once. This sequence was found in a woman between 18 and 29 years old in good health. The sequenced sample was blood. This chain links TRBV28 with TRBJ1-2; the match to TRBD1 covers 7 bases. CDR3 bases: TGTGCCAGCAGTTCCCCCCGGGACAGTCACTATGGCTACACCTTC. It translates to CASSSPRDSHYGYTF.